The next 30 T cell receptor beta chains were all read from a single sample in a study of blood T cell repertoires in COVID-19. The protocol was immunoSEQ multiplex PCR, while the TCRdb copy is restricted to in-frame clones and leaves out a portion. The sample carries roughly 46,000 clones, 85% to 90% recorded once. The sequenced material came from peripheral blood. These receptors were taken from a man aged 50 to 60 with active COVID-19.

This chain uses TRBV27 with TRBJ2-1; unclear D gene. Germline V lookup: CDR1 MNHEY, CDR2 SMNVEV (reference sequence). Trimming removed 2 bases from V and 13 bases from J, with 21 bases in between. The CDR3 length is 15 residues. In DNA, the CDR3 is TGTGCCAGCAGTTTAACCCCGAGTCTCGGTGCGAATCAGTTCTTC. It encodes CASSLTPSLGANQFF.

J is TRBJ1-5 and V is TRBV27; no clear D. CDR3 size: 12 residues. Trimming took 8 bases from V and 3 from J, leaving 8 bases between them. Germline V CDR1 and CDR2: MNHEY, SMNVEV (reference sequence). The CDR3 loop reads CASAELNQPQHF. CDR3 nucleotide sequence: TGTGCCAGCGCTGAACTCAATCAGCCCCAGCATTTT.

The chain has TRBV21-1 and TRBJ2-7; the table's D gene call, TRBD2, was not cross checked with the DNA. TRBV21-1 is a pseudogene segment. CDR3 length: 12 residues. DNA for the CDR3: TGTGCCAGCACCGGGGGGGCTGAAGAGCAGTACTTC. This sequence encodes CASTGGAEEQYF.

CDR3 amino acids: CASSQETSGVQETQYF. CDR3 DNA sequence: TGTGCCAGCAGCCAAGAGACTAGCGGCGTCCAAGAGACCCAGTACTTC. This chain links TRBV7-6 with TRBJ2-5, with 9 nucleotides matching TRBD2. The CDR3 is 16 amino acids. With 5 bases clipped from V and 1 base from J, the junction kept 8 bases outside the gene matches. The V gene's germline CDR1 is SGHVS and CDR2 FNYEAQ.

V usage is TRBV5-1 and J usage is TRBJ2-1; TRBD2 matches 10 bases. The V gene's germline CDR1 is SGHRS and CDR2 YFSETQ. Trimming cost V 4 bases and J 4 bases; bases outside gene matches: 11. CDR3 size: 17 residues. This CDR3 is CASSPSPIAGGYNEQFF. CDR3 DNA: TGCGCCAGCAGCCCTTCTCCGATAGCGGGAGGATACAATGAGCAGTTCTTC. The whole variable domain, filled in from reference TRBV5-1 and TRBJ2-1, reads KAGVTQTPRYLIKTRGQQVTLSCSPISGHRSVSWYQQTPGQGLQFLFEYFSETQRNKGNFPGRFSGRQFSNSRSEMNVSTLELGDSALYLCASSPSPIAGGYNEQFFGPGTRLTVL.

The chain is built from TRBV29-1 and TRBJ2-5; TRBD1 aligns across 7 bases. This CDR3 has 12 amino acids. With V trimmed by 7 bases and J by 1 base, 3 bases remained unmatched. CDR1 is SQVTM, CDR2 ANQGSEA, per germline. The CDR3 DNA sequence: TGCAGCGGTACAGGGGTCCAAGAGACCCAGTACTTC. This translates into CSGTGVQETQYF.

The chain has TRBV19 and TRBJ1-1; 7 bases are shared with TRBD1. Germline-derived CDR1 and CDR2 are LNHDA and SQIVND (reference sequence). The CDR3 covers 15 residues. The J segment lost 5 bases and the V segment lost 4 bases, leaving 10 bases of the junction unmatched. The CDR3 DNA sequence: TGTGCCAGTAGTAGCCCCGGTAGGGGGCGTACTGAAGCTTTCTTT. Protein sequence: CASSSPGRGRTEAFF. Supplemented by reference TRBV19 and TRBJ1-1, the full variable domain reads DGGITQSPKYLFRKEGQNVTLSCEQNLNHDAMYWYRQDPGQGLRLIYYSQIVNDFQKGDIAEGYSVSREKKESFPLTVTSAQKNPTAFYLCASSSPGRGRTEAFFGQGTRLTVV.

The chain recombines TRBV20-1 with TRBJ2-7; D perhaps matches TRBD1 (5 bases). Deletions cut 6 bases from V and 5 bases from J, with 11 bases between. The CDR3 length is 11 residues. Germline values: CDR1 DFQATT, CDR2 SNEGSKA (reference sequence). The CDR3: CSAGHGDEQYF. The CDR3 DNA sequence: TGCAGTGCCGGACATGGGGACGAGCAGTACTTC.

This chain links TRBV11-1 with TRBJ2-3; 7 nucleotides agree with TRBD2. The J segment lost 6 bases and the V segment lost 1 base, leaving 4 bases of the junction unmatched. In germline, CDR1 is SGHAT, CDR2 FQDESV (reference sequence). There are 14 residues in the CDR3. The CDR3 DNA is TGTGCCAGCAGCTTAGGCCCTAGCGGCGATACGCAGTATTTT. It translates to CASSLGPSGDTQYF. Based on the CDR3 plus reference TRBV11-1 and TRBJ2-3, the full variable domain is EAEVAQSPRYKITEKSQAVAFWCDPISGHATLYWYRQILGQGPELLVQFQDESVVDDSQLPKDRFSAERLKGVDSTLKIQPAELGDSAMYLCASSLGPSGDTQYFGPGTRLTVL.

J is TRBJ2-7 and V is TRBV6-5, with D perhaps matching TRBD1 (6 bases). The germline V gene has CDR1 MNHEY and CDR2 SVGAGI. This CDR3 has 15 residues. V was pared by 6 bases and J by 6 bases, with 21 bases between. The chain's CDR3 is CASRAGRDTGREQYF. The CDR3 DNA follows: TGTGCCAGCAGGGCAGGAAGGGACACAGGACGCGAGCAGTACTTC.

This rearrangement joins TRBV4-1 to TRBJ2-1; 8 positions agree with TRBD1. Germline lookup yields CDR1 MGHRA and CDR2 YSYEKL. This CDR3 is built from 15 residues. Trimming at V came to 4 bases and at J to 12 bases, leaving 14 bases not matched to a gene. The DNA for the CDR3 is TGCGCCAGCAGCCCTGGACAGGGTGGAGATAGTCGGCAGTTCTTC. This encodes CASSPGQGGDSRQFF.

The CDR3 sequence: CASSPGQAFRGGYTF. The CDR3 DNA is TGTGCCAGCAGCCCGGGACAGGCGTTCCGGGGAGGCTACACCTTC. V is TRBV6-5 and J is TRBJ1-2; 8 positions agree with TRBD1. CDR1 and CDR2 from the germline V gene are MNHEY and SVGAGI. With V trimmed by 6 bases and J by 8 bases, 14 bases remained unmatched. The CDR3 has 15 amino acids.

The chain joins TRBV4-1 to TRBJ2-1; D is unclear. With 0 bases removed from V and 11 bases from J, the gap between germline ends came to 8 bases. The CDR3 is 12 amino acids. From germline, CDR1 is MGHRA and CDR2 YSYEKL. The CDR3 nucleotides are TGCGCCAGCAGCCAAGAGGAGCTTCAGCAGTTCTTC. It is translated as CASSQEELQQFF.

The gene calls are TRBV28 and TRBJ2-2; TRBD2 matches at 7 bases. Germline CDR1 MDHEN, CDR2 SYDVKM. CDR3 length equals 18 residues. The V and J ends lost 2 bases and 3 bases, in that order; junction bases with no gene match: 12. Here the CDR3 reads CASSLSRWEGRYTGELFF. Here the CDR3 DNA reads TGTGCCAGCAGTTTAAGTAGGTGGGAGGGCCGGTACACCGGGGAGCTGTTTTTT.

This chain joins TRBV18 and TRBJ1-2; a weak D match, TRBD1 (5 bases). The germline gives CDR1 KGHSH, CDR2 LQKENI. The germline V and J ends were trimmed by 3 bases and 1 base, with 12 bases remaining between them. This CDR3 region has 15 residues. The CDR3 sequence: CASSPLDRYNYGYTF. The CDR3 DNA follows: TGTGCCAGCTCACCTTTAGACAGATATAACTATGGCTACACCTTC.

The gene calls are TRBV25-1 and TRBJ2-7; D is unresolved. The V end lost 1 base, the J end lost 0 bases, and 13 bases lay between the germline ends. CDR3 length: 16 residues. Germline-derived CDR1 and CDR2 are MGHDK and SYGVNS. The CDR3 here is CASSESQPRTSYEQYF. CDR3 sequence (DNA): TGTGCCAGCAGTGAATCGCAGCCTAGAACCTCCTACGAGCAGTACTTC.

This clone has only one observation. The V gene is TRBV15, the J gene TRBJ1-6, with 9 bases matching TRBD1. The V and J ends lost 3 bases and 9 bases, in that order; junction bases with no gene match: 6. The germline V gene encodes CDR1 LNHNV and CDR2 YYDKDF (reference sequence). The CDR3 contains 15 residues. CDR3 protein: CATSSGDRAVSPLHF. In nucleotides, the CDR3 is TGTGCCACCAGCAGTGGGGACAGGGCAGTTTCACCCCTCCACTTT.

The chain has TRBV4-1 and TRBJ2-5; 9 bases are a match to TRBD2. Germline V gives CDR1 MGHRA, CDR2 YSYEKL. V shed 6 bases, J shed 5 bases, and the junction held 13 bases outside the gene matches. This CDR3 is built from 16 residues. CDR3 coding DNA: TGCGCCAGCAGACGTCTCTTTGCGGGGGGGCGGGAGACCCAGTACTTC. Encoded protein: CASRRLFAGGRETQYF.

This chain uses TRBV10-3 with TRBJ2-3, with TRBD2 identical over 8 bases. The CDR3 totals 16 residues. The V and J ends lost 4 bases and 1 base, in that order; junction bases with no gene match: 7. Germline V gene data show CDR1 as ENHRY and CDR2 as SYGVKD. The CDR3 loop is CAISATGGQGTDTQYF. Here the CDR3 DNA reads TGTGCCATCAGTGCAACGGGGGGGCAAGGCACAGATACGCAGTATTTT.

The chain has TRBV5-4 and TRBJ1-6; D is unresolved. This CDR3 has 13 amino acids. Trimming cost V 4 bases and J 7 bases, with 9 bases left between them. From germline, CDR1 is SGHNT and CDR2 YYREEE (reference sequence). The CDR3 DNA follows: TGTGCCAGCAGCCCCGAGGGCAATTCACCCCTCCACTTT. It codes for CASSPEGNSPLHF.

The chain employs TRBV19 and TRBJ1-3, with a weak D call TRBD1 (5 bases). CDR3 size: 14 residues. Germline CDR1 is LNHDA and CDR2 is SQIVND (reference sequence). V lost 4 bases and J lost 7, with 14 bases in between. CDR3 residues: CASSTRVFLNTIYF. The CDR3 nucleotides read TGTGCCAGTAGTACCAGGGTATTCTTGAACACCATATATTTT. Full variable domain (outside the CDR3, taken from reference TRBV19 and TRBJ1-3): DGGITQSPKYLFRKEGQNVTLSCEQNLNHDAMYWYRQDPGQGLRLIYYSQIVNDFQKGDIAEGYSVSREKKESFPLTVTSAQKNPTAFYLCASSTRVFLNTIYFGEGSWLTVV.

For this clone: Other DNA sequences in this specimen translate into the identical CDR3. The V call is TRBV18, the J call TRBJ1-5, with TRBD1 matching over 7 bases. The CDR3 totals 15 residues. The V and J ends lost 3 bases and 0 bases, in that order; junction bases with no gene match: 2. Germline V gene lookup returns CDR1 KGHSH and CDR2 LQKENI. The CDR3 nucleotides read TGTGCCAGCTCACCGGGACAGCCTAGCAATCAGCCCCAGCATTTT. This gives the protein CASSPGQPSNQPQHF.

This clone was found a few times. The chain joins TRBV2 to TRBJ1-5; D is uncertain. The CDR3 sequence is 13 residues long. Germline V CDR1 and CDR2: SNHLY, FYNNEI. V was clipped by 3 bases and J by 3 bases, with 6 bases between them. The CDR3 DNA follows: TGTGCCAGCAGTGATACAGTCAATCAGCCCCAGCATTTT. Its protein is CASSDTVNQPQHF.

The rearrangement uses TRBV15 and TRBJ2-5; perhaps TRBD2 as D (6 bases). Germline CDR1 and CDR2: LNHNV and YYDKDF (reference sequence). Trimming removed 0 bases at V and 4 bases at J, with 15 bases between. The CDR3 totals 16 residues. The DNA for the CDR3 is TGTGCCACCAGCAGAGACCGGGATAGCGGAGGAGAGACCCAGTACTTC. Amino acids: CATSRDRDSGGETQYF. The full variable domain, its missing parts supplied by reference TRBV15 and TRBJ2-5, is DAMVIQNPRYQVTQFGKPVTLSCSQTLNHNVMYWYQQKSSQAPKLLFHYYDKDFNNEADTPDNFQSRRPNTSFCFLDIRSPGLGDTAMYLCATSRDRDSGGETQYFGPGTRLLVL.

This clone was seen a few times. This sequence joins TRBV25-1 and TRBJ2-5; TRBD1 might be the D (5 bases). The CDR3 covers 14 residues. Trimming cost V 1 base and J 2 bases, with 8 bases left between them. Germline V CDR1 and CDR2: MGHDK, SYGVNS. The CDR3 reads CASSEWTRQETQYF. The CDR3 region has the DNA TGTGCCAGCAGTGAATGGACACGGCAAGAGACCCAGTACTTC.

The genes are TRBV6-4 and TRBJ1-5, with D perhaps TRBD1 (6 bases). Between the trimmed V and J ends, which lost 7 bases and 5 bases, there was a span of 15 bases. CDR1 is MRHNA, CDR2 SNTAGT, per germline. There are 14 residues in the CDR3. As DNA, the CDR3 is TGTGCCAGCACTCGGGACAAAGTATATCAGCCCCAGCATTTT. Amino acid sequence: CASTRDKVYQPQHF.

The CDR3 coding sequence is TGTGCCAGCAGCCCTCGGGACAGGGAGCAGGGGGAGACCCAGTACTTC. It specifies CASSPRDREQGETQYF. The gene calls are TRBV7-3 and TRBJ2-5, with 9 bases identical to TRBD1. V lost 5 bases and J lost 5; bases outside the gene matches: 12. Germline lookup yields CDR1 SGHTA and CDR2 FQGTGA. The CDR3 runs to 16 residues.

The chain joins TRBV16 to TRBJ1-5, with D possibly matching TRBD1 (5 bases). The V end lost 0 bases, the J end lost 7 bases, and 7 bases lay between the germline ends. Germline values: CDR1 KGHSY, CDR2 FQNENV. CDR3 size: 13 residues. The CDR3 nucleotides are TGTGCCAGCAGCCAATCAAAGGGGCAGCCCCAGCATTTT. Translating gives CASSQSKGQPQHF.

The chain couples TRBV5-1 to TRBJ2-1; tentative D call: TRBD2 (6 bases). This CDR3 comprises 13 residues. Germline V lookup: CDR1 SGHRS, CDR2 YFSETQ. V gave up 1 base and J gave up 9 bases, with 11 bases separating them. CDR3 sequence: CASSLSGGPEQFF. Here the CDR3 DNA reads TGCGCCAGCAGCTTGAGTGGAGGGCCTGAGCAGTTCTTC. The whole variable domain, remainder taken from reference TRBV5-1 and TRBJ2-1, is KAGVTQTPRYLIKTRGQQVTLSCSPISGHRSVSWYQQTPGQGLQFLFEYFSETQRNKGNFPGRFSGRQFSNSRSEMNVSTLELGDSALYLCASSLSGGPEQFFGPGTRLTVL.

The CDR3 region has the DNA TGCGCCAGCAGCATGAATGGAGCAGGGGCTAGTGAAAAACTGTTTTTT. It codes for CASSMNGAGASEKLFF. The chain couples TRBV5-1 to TRBJ1-4; tentatively, D is TRBD1 (6 bases). The CDR3 length is 16 residues. The V end lost 4 bases, the J end lost 7 bases, and 20 bases lay between the germline ends. Germline CDR1 and CDR2: SGHRS and YFSETQ.